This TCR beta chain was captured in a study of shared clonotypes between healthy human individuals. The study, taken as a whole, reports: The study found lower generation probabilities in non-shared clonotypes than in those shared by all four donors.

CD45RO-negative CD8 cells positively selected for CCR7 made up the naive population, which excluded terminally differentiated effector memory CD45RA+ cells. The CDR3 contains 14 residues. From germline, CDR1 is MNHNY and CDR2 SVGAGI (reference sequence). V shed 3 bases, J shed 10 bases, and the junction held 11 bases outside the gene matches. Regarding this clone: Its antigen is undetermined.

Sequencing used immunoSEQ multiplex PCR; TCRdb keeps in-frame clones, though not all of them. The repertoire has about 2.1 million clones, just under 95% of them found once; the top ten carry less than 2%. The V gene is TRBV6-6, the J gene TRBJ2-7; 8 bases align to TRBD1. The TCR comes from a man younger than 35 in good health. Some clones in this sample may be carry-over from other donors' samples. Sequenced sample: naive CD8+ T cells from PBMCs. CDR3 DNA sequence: TGTGCCAGCAGTTATCAGGACAGGGACCTAGTTCAGTACTTC. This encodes CASSYQDRDLVQYF.